This T cell receptor beta chain comes out of a study of T cells in Graves' hyperthyroidism and ophthalmopathy. What was amplified from RNA transcripts were TCR beta CDR3 regions. First-round RT-PCR with HTBI primers amplified the TCR CDR3 region. Each CDR3 protein gets one entry after TCRdb re-called the multiplex PCR reads with MiXCR. The sample has hundreds of thousands of distinct CDR3 sequences; under 25% are singletons. This CDR3 region has 16 residues. The germline V gene has CDR1 LGHNA and CDR2 YSLEER. V was pared by 5 bases and J by 4 bases, with 11 bases of the junction left unmatched. This TCR came from a man aged 25 to 40 with Graves' ophthalmopathy. The sample comprised blood. The J gene is TRBJ1-2, the V gene TRBV4-3; TRBD1 agrees at 9 bases. CDR3 DNA: TGCGCCAGCAGCGAGTCCGGGACAGGGCTCGTCTATGGCTACACCTTC. Encoded protein: CASSESGTGLVYGYTF.